Below are 28 T cell receptor beta chains sequenced from a single sample in a study of T cell changes during pregnancy in multiple sclerosis. Using immunoSEQ multiplex PCR, the repertoire was profiled, and TCRdb retains in-frame clones only, with some absent. The table shows roughly 64,000 clones, with around 90% occurring only once. Sequenced material: peripheral blood, taken in the second trimester of pregnancy. These receptors all stem from a female donor with multiple sclerosis, enrolled in a pregnancy study.

This clone was seen once. The CDR3 reads CASSVAGGSNEKLFF. CDR3 nucleotide sequence: TGTGCCAGCAGCGTAGCGGGGGGATCTAATGAAAAACTGTTTTTT. This rearrangement joins TRBV9 to TRBJ1-4, with D tentatively TRBD1 (5 bases). The V and J ends lost 0 bases and 3 bases respectively, with 9 bases between them. Germline-derived CDR1 and CDR2 are SGDLS and YYNGEE. The CDR3 has 15 residues.

The V and J genes are TRBV28 and TRBJ1-1; 10 nucleotides agree with TRBD1. In germline, CDR1 is MDHEN, CDR2 SYDVKM. The V and J ends lost 3 bases and 1 base, in that order; junction bases with no gene match: 5. CDR3 length: 16 amino acids. Here the CDR3 DNA reads TGTGCCAGCAGTTTGGGGACAGGGGATTCGAACACTGAAGCTTTCTTT. As protein: CASSLGTGDSNTEAFF.

V and J are TRBV30 and TRBJ1-6, with D maybe TRBD1 (5 bases). Germline values: CDR1 GTSNPN, CDR2 SVGIG (reference sequence). This CDR3 is 12 amino acids long. Trimming removed 0 bases at V and 16 bases at J, with 13 bases between. CDR3 DNA sequence: TGTGCCTGGAGTGTGGGTGAGACAGAGCTCCACTTT. Its translation is CAWSVGETELHF.

The chain employs TRBV7-9 and TRBJ1-1, with TRBD1 as a possible D gene (5 bases). Germline V gene lookup returns CDR1 SEHNR and CDR2 FQNEAQ (reference sequence). V gave up 6 bases and J gave up 6 bases, with 11 bases separating them. The CDR3 consists of 12 residues. CDR3: CASRGGGSEAFF. In nucleotides, the CDR3 is TGTGCCAGCAGGGGGGGAGGTTCTGAAGCTTTCTTT.

The chain uses TRBV2 and TRBJ1-3; tentatively, D is TRBD1 (6 bases). Germline loops: CDR1 SNHLY, CDR2 FYNNEI. V lost 4 bases and J 3 bases, leaving 10 bases between the germline ends. The CDR3 length is 14 residues. CDR3 in amino acids: CASSAGVGGNTIYF. CDR3 in DNA: TGTGCCAGCAGTGCAGGGGTGGGTGGAAACACCATATATTTT.

V is TRBV30 and J is TRBJ2-3; 7 nucleotides match TRBD2. The J segment lost 7 bases and the V segment lost 3 bases, leaving 7 bases of the junction unmatched. CDR1 and CDR2 from the germline V gene are GTSNPN and SVGIG (reference sequence). The CDR3 loop spans 13 amino acids. CDR3 amino acids: CAWRWGGLNTQYF. Written as DNA, the CDR3 is TGTGCCTGGAGGTGGGGGGGGTTGAATACGCAGTATTTT.

This chain joins TRBV6-1 and TRBJ2-2, with D tentatively TRBD1 (8 bases). The CDR3 is 14 residues long. Between the trimmed V and J ends, which lost 7 bases and 4 bases, there was a span of 13 bases. Germline CDR1 MNHNS, CDR2 SASEGT. CDR3 nucleotide sequence: TGTGCCAGCAAGCGGGACAGGTCCACCGGGGAGCTGTTTTTT. Translated: CASKRDRSTGELFF.

This clone was recorded once. V usage is TRBV21-1 and J usage is TRBJ2-2; the DNA was not compared with TRBD1, the D call given in the table. TRBV21-1 is termed a pseudogene. The CDR3 has 18 residues. The CDR3 sequence is CASSPGTGGSRWTGELFF. The CDR3 DNA reads as TGTGCCAGCAGCCCCGGGACAGGGGGCTCGAGGTGGACCGGGGAGCTGTTTTTT.

This rearrangement joins TRBV7-2 to TRBJ2-7; 8 nucleotides agree with TRBD2. CDR1 SGHTA and CDR2 FQGNSA come from the germline V gene. V was pared by 5 bases and J by 3 bases, with 6 bases of the junction left unmatched. The CDR3 is 14 amino acids. The CDR3 nucleotides read TGTGCCAGCAGCGCCCGGACTAGCCACTACGAGCAGTACTTC. It codes for CASSARTSHYEQYF.

The chain carries TRBV5-1 and TRBJ1-1, with 8 bases aligning to TRBD1. Germline values: CDR1 SGHRS, CDR2 YFSETQ. This CDR3 region has 17 residues. J gave up 5 bases and V 4 bases, and 16 bases lay outside the gene matches. The CDR3 DNA is TGCGCCAGCAGCCCCCGGACAGGGATTAAGGAAGGGACTGAAGCTTTCTTT. This gives the protein CASSPRTGIKEGTEAFF.

V and J are TRBV18 and TRBJ2-7, with D tentatively TRBD2 (5 bases). Germline V gives CDR1 KGHSH, CDR2 LQKENI. This CDR3 region has 14 residues. Trimming left V 1 base short and J 2 bases short, with 9 bases between. For the CDR3, the DNA is TGTGCCAGCTCACCACTTGGACTGACCTACGAGCAGTACTTC. Protein: CASSPLGLTYEQYF.

The J gene is TRBJ2-7, the V gene TRBV28; no clear D. The germline V gene encodes CDR1 MDHEN and CDR2 SYDVKM. V dropped 3 bases and J dropped 6 bases, with 21 bases sitting between them. CDR3 length: 16 residues. DNA for the CDR3: TGTGCCAGCAGTTTGAGGTGGGTGCTACCCCTAGGCGAGCAGTACTTC. Its translation: CASSLRWVLPLGEQYF.

This chain uses TRBV18 with TRBJ1-6, with D possibly being TRBD1 (5 bases). V was clipped by 5 bases and J by 9 bases, with 23 bases between them. The CDR3 length is 17 residues. CDR1 and CDR2 from the germline V gene are KGHSH and LQKENI. The CDR3 region has the DNA TGTGCCAGCTCAGCAACAGTGTCGGGGAGGGGTGGTTCACCCCTCCACTTT. Encoded protein: CASSATVSGRGGSPLHF.

V usage is TRBV10-3 and J usage is TRBJ1-1; 7 bases fit TRBD1. Losses at the gene ends were 5 bases for V and 2 bases for J; bases not matched to a gene: 5. The germline V gene has CDR1 ENHRY and CDR2 SYGVKD. This CDR3 has 14 amino acids. In nucleotides, the CDR3 is TGTGCCATCAGTAGGCGGGACAGAAACACTGAAGCTTTCTTT. Encoded protein: CAISRRDRNTEAFF.

CDR3 sequence (DNA): TGTGCCAGCAGCTTGGAGAGGGGGAAGGGGTACTATGGCTACACCTTC. Protein sequence: CASSLERGKGYYGYTF. The chain couples TRBV5-4 to TRBJ1-2; perhaps TRBD1 as D (6 bases). Deletions cut 0 bases from V and 3 bases from J, with 15 bases between. CDR3 length equals 16 residues. Germline-derived CDR1 and CDR2 are SGHNT and YYREEE (reference sequence).

This clone was found once. V and J are TRBV9 and TRBJ1-2; a weak D match, TRBD1 (6 bases). Germline V CDR1 and CDR2: SGDLS, YYNGEE. CDR3 length equals 14 residues. The V gene lost 3 bases and the J gene lost 0 bases, with 9 bases spanning the gap. The CDR3 DNA sequence: TGTGCCAGCAGCGCCCGACAGGCTAACTATGGCTACACCTTC. Amino acids: CASSARQANYGYTF.

This chain's CDR3 is CASSPLDSSYEQYF. CDR3 bases: TGTGCCAGCTCACCCTTGGACTCCTCCTACGAGCAGTACTTC. The V and J genes are TRBV18 and TRBJ2-7; a weak D match, TRBD2 (5 bases). Per the germline V gene, CDR1 is KGHSH and CDR2 is LQKENI. Trimming took 3 bases from V and 0 from J, leaving 9 bases between them. The CDR3 is 14 residues long.

The chain recombines TRBV10-3 with TRBJ1-2, with 7 bases fitting TRBD1. CDR1 ENHRY and CDR2 SYGVKD come from the germline V gene. J was trimmed by 12 bases and V by 2 bases; bases with no gene match: 6. The CDR3 covers 12 residues. The CDR3 sequence is CAISEETGEHTF. As DNA, the CDR3 is TGTGCCATCAGTGAGGAAACAGGGGAGCACACCTTC.

The chain couples TRBV6-5 to TRBJ1-1; D is ambiguous. From germline, CDR1 is MNHEY and CDR2 SVGAGI. V gave up 2 bases and J gave up 4 bases, with 8 bases separating them. This CDR3 comprises 13 residues. The CDR3 here is CASSYEVSTEAFF. CDR3 bases: TGTGCCAGCAGTTACGAGGTGAGCACTGAAGCTTTCTTT.

The chain carries TRBV4-3 and TRBJ1-2, with a weak D call TRBD1 (5 bases). The germline V and J ends were trimmed by 0 bases and 5 bases, with 13 bases remaining between them. This CDR3 spans 15 amino acids. Germline CDR1 reads LGHNA; CDR2 reads YSLEER. CDR3 bases: TGCGCCAGCAGCCAAGACCGGCTCGGGGGGTATGGCTACACCTTC. Its protein is CASSQDRLGGYGYTF.

The chain employs TRBV6-1 and TRBJ2-3, with TRBD2 identical over 9 bases. Germline trimming cut 2 bases from V and 4 bases from J; bases unmatched to any gene: 4. Germline V gene lookup returns CDR1 MNHNS and CDR2 SASEGT. This CDR3 comprises 15 residues. The CDR3 here is CASSELGGGADTQYF. The CDR3 nucleotides are TGTGCCAGCAGTGAATTGGGCGGGGGGGCAGATACGCAGTATTTT.

The sample holds one count of this clone. The chain uses TRBV29-1 and TRBJ2-5; D is perhaps TRBD1 (5 bases). This CDR3 is 12 amino acids long. Germline assignment: CDR1 SQVTM and CDR2 ANQGSEA. V lost 5 bases and J lost 2, with 9 bases in between. The CDR3 DNA is TGCAGCGTTTTTAAGGGGCAAGAGACCCAGTACTTC. Its protein is CSVFKGQETQYF.

The J gene is TRBJ2-5, the V gene TRBV19; 8 bases are shared with TRBD1. CDR1 is LNHDA, CDR2 SQIVND, per germline (reference sequence). The ends lost 4 bases at V and 5 bases at J; junction bases unmatched: 6. CDR3 length equals 14 residues. The CDR3 DNA reads as TGTGCCAGTAGTAGGACAGGGACGGGCGAGACCCAGTACTTC. Residues: CASSRTGTGETQYF.

In its sample, this clone was seen once. The gene calls are TRBV4-3 and TRBJ2-1; 11 nucleotides agree with TRBD2. Germline CDR1 is LGHNA and CDR2 is YSLEER. V was pared by 1 base and J by 8 bases, with 7 bases of the junction left unmatched. This CDR3 region has 16 residues. CDR3 sequence: CASSQVTSGAVDEQFF. CDR3 in DNA: TGCGCCAGCAGCCAAGTGACTAGCGGGGCAGTTGATGAGCAGTTCTTC.

The chain uses TRBV4-1 and TRBJ2-3; 9 bases match TRBD2. Germline assignment: CDR1 MGHRA and CDR2 YSYEKL. With 1 base clipped from V and 4 bases from J, the junction kept 6 bases outside the gene matches. The CDR3 has 16 amino acids. The CDR3 coding sequence is TGCGCCAGCAGCCAAGTAAGGGCGGGGGGGCCAGATACGCAGTATTTT. Translated, it gives CASSQVRAGGPDTQYF.

The chain recombines TRBV6-1 with TRBJ1-2; tentatively, D is TRBD1 (5 bases). Trimming removed 9 bases from V and 7 bases from J, with 18 bases in between. The CDR3 consists of 13 residues. Per the germline V gene, CDR1 is MNHNS and CDR2 is SASEGT. CDR3 sequence: CASAGGDSLGYTF. CDR3 bases: TGTGCCAGTGCAGGCGGAGACAGCCTTGGCTACACCTTC.

The chain couples TRBV4-3 to TRBJ2-2; the D is unclear. Germline lookup yields CDR1 LGHNA and CDR2 YSLEER. The CDR3 contains 13 residues. V gave up 3 bases and J gave up 7 bases, with 9 bases separating them. CDR3 sequence: CASSHNTFGELFF. CDR3 DNA sequence: TGCGCCAGCAGCCACAACACGTTCGGGGAGCTGTTTTTT.

This chain links TRBV2 with TRBJ2-2; D is ambiguous. Trimming removed 6 bases from V and 3 bases from J, with 8 bases in between. Germline V gene data show CDR1 as SNHLY and CDR2 as FYNNEI. This CDR3 contains 13 residues. CDR3 loop: CASRGTYTGELFF. CDR3 DNA sequence: TGTGCCAGCAGGGGCACCTACACCGGGGAGCTGTTTTTT.